Sequencing of this T cell receptor beta chain was carried out in a study of T cell repertoires in aging, cancer and after chemotherapy. By share, this clonotype counts as large. TRB rearrangements spanning V, D and J were amplified using mixed TRB-A/B primers. Each CDR3 protein gets one entry after TCRdb re-called the multiplex PCR reads with MiXCR. The table lists a few thousand distinct CDR3 sequences, over 40% of them singletons. The template was genomic DNA from peripheral blood, not RNA. Trimming removed 3 bases at V and 5 bases at J, with 10 bases between. This CDR3 is built from 13 residues. The V gene's germline CDR1 is LNHDA and CDR2 SQIVND (reference sequence).

The gene calls are TRBV19 and TRBJ2-5; D is unresolved. The receptor's source is a human donor with a blood cancer. The donor label of this sample is uncertain. The sample consisted of blood. The CDR3 reads CASSIQSQETQYF. In nucleotides, the CDR3 is TGTGCCAGTAGTATTCAGTCGCAGGAGACCCAGTACTTC.